This TCR beta chain was recovered during a study of blood T cells in healthy people across ages. From germline, CDR1 is DFQATT and CDR2 SNEGSKA (reference sequence). This CDR3 is built from 12 residues. Trimming removed 8 bases from V and 8 bases from J; junction bases left unmatched: 6. A sample-barcoded 5' primer and a J-beta primer mix were used in a second PCR of roughly 6 to 12 cycles. A template-switch adaptor that had 12 random nucleotides put a tag on each cDNA molecule. MiXCR, run by TCRdb on the 5' RACE reads, gives a single entry per CDR3 protein. The sample has 1.5 million to 1.9 million distinct CDR3 sequences; 35% to 45% are singletons. Turning to this clonotype: No antigen is known for it.

Healthy Caucasian individuals from Russia aged roughly 6 to 90 were enrolled as donors. Overall study findings and caveats: Both naive CD4+ cell counts and diversity were greater in long-lived donors than in aged donors.

The specimen was blood. V gene TRBV20-1 combines with J gene TRBJ2-1, with 10 bases identical to TRBD1. This clonotype was sampled from a woman between 18 and 30 years old in good health. The CDR3 sequence is CSTGQGFHEQFF. DNA for the CDR3: TGCAGTACGGGACAGGGGTTCCATGAGCAGTTCTTC.